Sequencing of this T cell receptor beta chain was carried out in a study of blood T cell repertoires in COVID-19. Study overall: The United States, Italy and Spain supplied acute and convalescent COVID-19 samples. T cells, B-cell-depleted T cells, or PBMCs supplied cDNA or gDNA.

Study processing details: Reference gene primer amplification in the assay estimated nucleated cell counts. Clones were read by immunoSEQ multiplex PCR, and TCRdb kept only the in-frame ones, dropping some. That table furnishes V, J and clone size, whereas the DNA furnished D and trimming. The sample shows about 70,000 clones, approximately 81% of them seen only once. This CDR3 comprises 13 residues. Trimming cost V 5 bases and J 11 bases; bases outside gene matches: 5. Looked up from germline, CDR1 is LNHDA and CDR2 is SQIVND (reference sequence). Sample: peripheral blood. The chain carries TRBV19 and TRBJ1-4; 10 bases align to TRBD1. The source is a woman older than 75 with active or convalescent COVID-19. CDR3 residues: CASSSGQGQKLFF. Here the CDR3 DNA reads TGTGCCAGTAGTTCGGGACAGGGGCAGAAACTGTTTTTT.